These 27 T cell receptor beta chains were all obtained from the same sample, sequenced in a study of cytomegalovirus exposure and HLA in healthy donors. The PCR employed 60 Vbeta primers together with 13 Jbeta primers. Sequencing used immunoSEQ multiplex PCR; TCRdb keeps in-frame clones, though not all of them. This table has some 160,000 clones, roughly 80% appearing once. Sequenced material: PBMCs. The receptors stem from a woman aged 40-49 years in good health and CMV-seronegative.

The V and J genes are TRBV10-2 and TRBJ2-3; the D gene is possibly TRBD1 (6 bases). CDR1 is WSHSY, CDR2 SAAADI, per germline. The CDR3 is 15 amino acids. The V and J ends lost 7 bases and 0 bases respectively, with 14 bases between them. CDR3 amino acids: CASIGQHFSTDTQYF. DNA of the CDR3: TGCGCCAGCATTGGACAGCACTTTAGCACAGATACGCAGTATTTT.

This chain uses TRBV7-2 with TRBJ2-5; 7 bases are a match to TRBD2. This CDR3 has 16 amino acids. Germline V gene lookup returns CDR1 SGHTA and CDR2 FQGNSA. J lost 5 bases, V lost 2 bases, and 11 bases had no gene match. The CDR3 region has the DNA TGTGCCAGCAGCTTAAGTAGGCAAGCGGGGAGGGAGACCCAGTACTTC. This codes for CASSLSRQAGRETQYF.

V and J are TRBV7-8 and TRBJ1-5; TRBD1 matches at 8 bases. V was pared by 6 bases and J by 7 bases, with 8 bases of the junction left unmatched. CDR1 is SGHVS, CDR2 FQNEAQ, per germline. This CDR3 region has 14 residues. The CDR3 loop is CASSYGTGKQPQHF. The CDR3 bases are TGTGCCAGCAGTTACGGGACAGGAAAGCAGCCCCAGCATTTT.

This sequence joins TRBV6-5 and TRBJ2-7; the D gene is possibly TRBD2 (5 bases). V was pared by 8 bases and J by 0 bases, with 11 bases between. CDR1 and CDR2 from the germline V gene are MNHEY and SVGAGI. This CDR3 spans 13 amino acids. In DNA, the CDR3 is TGTGCCAGCCAGCTGGGGAGCTCCTACGAGCAGTACTTC. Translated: CASQLGSSYEQYF.

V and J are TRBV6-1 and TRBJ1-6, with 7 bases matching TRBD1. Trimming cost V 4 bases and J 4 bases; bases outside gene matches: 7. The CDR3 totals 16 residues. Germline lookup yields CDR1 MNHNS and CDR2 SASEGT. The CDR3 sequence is CASSGTGTAYNSPLHF. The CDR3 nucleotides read TGTGCCAGCAGTGGAACCGGGACAGCGTATAATTCACCCCTCCACTTT.

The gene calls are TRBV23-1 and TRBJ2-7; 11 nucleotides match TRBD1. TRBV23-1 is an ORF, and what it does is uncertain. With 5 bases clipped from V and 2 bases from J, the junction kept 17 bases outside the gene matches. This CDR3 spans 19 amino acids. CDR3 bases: TGCGCCAGCAGTTCCCCCGAAACTTCACCGGGACAGGGGGCCTACGAGCAGTACTTC. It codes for CASSSPETSPGQGAYEQYF.

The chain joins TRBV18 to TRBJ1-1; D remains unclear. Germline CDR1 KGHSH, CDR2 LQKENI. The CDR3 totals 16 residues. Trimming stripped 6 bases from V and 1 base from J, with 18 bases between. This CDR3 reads CASSPGGPNTNTEAFF. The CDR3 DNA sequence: TGTGCCAGCTCCCCCGGAGGCCCCAACACGAACACTGAAGCTTTCTTT.

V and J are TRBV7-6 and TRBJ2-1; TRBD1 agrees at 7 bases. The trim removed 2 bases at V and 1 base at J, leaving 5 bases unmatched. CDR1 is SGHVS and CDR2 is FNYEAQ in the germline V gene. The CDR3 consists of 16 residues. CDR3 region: CASSLLRDRSYNEQFF. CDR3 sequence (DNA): TGTGCCAGCAGCTTATTAAGGGACAGATCCTACAATGAGCAGTTCTTC.

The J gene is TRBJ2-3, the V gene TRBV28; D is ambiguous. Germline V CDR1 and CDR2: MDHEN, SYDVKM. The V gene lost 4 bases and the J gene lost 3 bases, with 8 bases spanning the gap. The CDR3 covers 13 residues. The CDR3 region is CASSSFRTDTQYF. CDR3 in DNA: TGTGCCAGCAGTTCGTTTCGGACAGATACGCAGTATTTT.

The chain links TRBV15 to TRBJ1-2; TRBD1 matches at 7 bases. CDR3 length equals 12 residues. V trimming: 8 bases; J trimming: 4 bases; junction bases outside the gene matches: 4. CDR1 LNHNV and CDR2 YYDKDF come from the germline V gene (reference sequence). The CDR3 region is CATSRQGYGYTF. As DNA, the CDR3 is TGTGCCACCTCTCGACAGGGCTATGGCTACACCTTC.

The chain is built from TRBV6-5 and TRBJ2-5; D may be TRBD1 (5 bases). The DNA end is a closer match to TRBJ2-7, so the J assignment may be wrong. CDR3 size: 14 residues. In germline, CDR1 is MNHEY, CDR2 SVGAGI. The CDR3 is CASSYSGRGYEQYF. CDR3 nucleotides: TGTGCCAGCAGTTACTCGGGTAGGGGATACGAGCAGTACTTC.

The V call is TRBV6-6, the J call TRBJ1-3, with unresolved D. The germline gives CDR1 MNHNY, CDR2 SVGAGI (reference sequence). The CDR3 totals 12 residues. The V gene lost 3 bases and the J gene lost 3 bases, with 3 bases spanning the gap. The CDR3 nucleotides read TGTGCCAGCAGTTATCTTGGAAACACCATATATTTT. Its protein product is CASSYLGNTIYF.

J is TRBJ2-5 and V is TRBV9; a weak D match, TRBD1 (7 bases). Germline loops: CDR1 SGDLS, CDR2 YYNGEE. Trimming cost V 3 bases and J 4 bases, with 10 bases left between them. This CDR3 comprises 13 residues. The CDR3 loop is CASSAGGGETQYF. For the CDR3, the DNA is TGTGCCAGCAGCGCAGGGGGAGGAGAGACCCAGTACTTC.

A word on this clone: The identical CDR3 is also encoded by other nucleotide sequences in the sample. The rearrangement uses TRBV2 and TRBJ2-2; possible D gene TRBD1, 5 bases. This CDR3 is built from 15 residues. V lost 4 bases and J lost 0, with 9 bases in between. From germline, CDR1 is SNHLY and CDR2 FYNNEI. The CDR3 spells CASSVEGANTGELFF. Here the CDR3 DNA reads TGTGCCAGCAGTGTCGAAGGGGCGAACACCGGGGAGCTGTTTTTT.

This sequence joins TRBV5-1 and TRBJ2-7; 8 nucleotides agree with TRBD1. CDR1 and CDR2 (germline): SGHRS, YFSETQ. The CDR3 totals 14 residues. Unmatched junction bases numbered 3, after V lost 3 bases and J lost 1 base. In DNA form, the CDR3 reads TGCGCCAGCAGCTACCGGACAGGGTCCTACGAGCAGTACTTC. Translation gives CASSYRTGSYEQYF. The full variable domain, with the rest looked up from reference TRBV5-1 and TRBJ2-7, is KAGVTQTPRYLIKTRGQQVTLSCSPISGHRSVSWYQQTPGQGLQFLFEYFSETQRNKGNFPGRFSGRQFSNSRSEMNVSTLELGDSALYLCASSYRTGSYEQYFGPGTRLTVT.

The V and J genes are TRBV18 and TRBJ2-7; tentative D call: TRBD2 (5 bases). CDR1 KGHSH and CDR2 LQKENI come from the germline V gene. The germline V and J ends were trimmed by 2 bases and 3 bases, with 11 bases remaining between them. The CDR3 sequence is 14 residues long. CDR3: CASSPYGRDYEQYF. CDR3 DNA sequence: TGTGCCAGCTCACCATACGGACGGGACTACGAGCAGTACTTC.

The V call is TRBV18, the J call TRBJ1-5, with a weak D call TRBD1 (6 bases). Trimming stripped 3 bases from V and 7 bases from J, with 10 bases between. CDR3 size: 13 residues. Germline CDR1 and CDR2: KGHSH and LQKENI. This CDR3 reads CASSPHRDQPQHF. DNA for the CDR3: TGTGCCAGCTCACCGCACAGGGACCAGCCCCAGCATTTT.

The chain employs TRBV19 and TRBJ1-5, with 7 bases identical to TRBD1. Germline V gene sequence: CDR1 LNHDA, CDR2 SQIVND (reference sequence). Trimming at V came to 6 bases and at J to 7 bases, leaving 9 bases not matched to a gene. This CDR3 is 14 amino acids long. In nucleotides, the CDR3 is TGTGCCAGTAGCGCGACAGGGCCCTGGCAGCCCCAGCATTTT. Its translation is CASSATGPWQPQHF. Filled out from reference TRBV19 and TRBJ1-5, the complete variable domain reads DGGITQSPKYLFRKEGQNVTLSCEQNLNHDAMYWYRQDPGQGLRLIYYSQIVNDFQKGDIAEGYSVSREKKESFPLTVTSAQKNPTAFYLCASSATGPWQPQHFGDGTRLSIL.

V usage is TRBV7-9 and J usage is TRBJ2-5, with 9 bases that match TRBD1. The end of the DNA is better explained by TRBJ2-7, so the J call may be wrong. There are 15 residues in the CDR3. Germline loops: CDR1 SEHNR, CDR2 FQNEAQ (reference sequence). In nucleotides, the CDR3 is TGTGCCAGCAGCTTAGTGGACAGGGGCCCGCTCGAGCAGTACTTC. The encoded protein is CASSLVDRGPLEQYF.

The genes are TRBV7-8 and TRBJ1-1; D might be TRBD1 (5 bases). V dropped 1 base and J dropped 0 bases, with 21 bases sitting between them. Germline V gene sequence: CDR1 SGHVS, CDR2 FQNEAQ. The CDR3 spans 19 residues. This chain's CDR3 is CASSLVSFRGQTMNTEAFF. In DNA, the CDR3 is TGTGCCAGCAGCTTAGTTTCATTTCGAGGACAAACTATGAACACTGAAGCTTTCTTT.

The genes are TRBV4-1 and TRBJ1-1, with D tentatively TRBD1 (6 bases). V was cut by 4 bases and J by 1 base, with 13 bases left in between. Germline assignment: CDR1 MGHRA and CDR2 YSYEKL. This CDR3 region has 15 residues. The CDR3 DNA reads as TGCGCCAGCAGCCGCTCGGACAGTACGAACACTGAAGCTTTCTTT. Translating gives CASSRSDSTNTEAFF.

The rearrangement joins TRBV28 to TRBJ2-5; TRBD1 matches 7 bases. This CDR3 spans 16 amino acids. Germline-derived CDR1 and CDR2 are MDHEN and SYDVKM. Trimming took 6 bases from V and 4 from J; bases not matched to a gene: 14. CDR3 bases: TGTGCCAGCAGCTCTCAGACAGGGTCACATGGAGAGACCCAGTACTTC. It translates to CASSSQTGSHGETQYF.

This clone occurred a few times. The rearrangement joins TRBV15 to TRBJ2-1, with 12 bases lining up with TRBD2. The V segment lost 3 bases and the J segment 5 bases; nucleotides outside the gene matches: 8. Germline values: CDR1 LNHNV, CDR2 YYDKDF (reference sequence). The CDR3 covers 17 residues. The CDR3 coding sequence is TGTGCCACCAGCAGTCCTAGCGGGGGGGCCGACCACAATGAGCAGTTCTTC. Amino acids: CATSSPSGGADHNEQFF.

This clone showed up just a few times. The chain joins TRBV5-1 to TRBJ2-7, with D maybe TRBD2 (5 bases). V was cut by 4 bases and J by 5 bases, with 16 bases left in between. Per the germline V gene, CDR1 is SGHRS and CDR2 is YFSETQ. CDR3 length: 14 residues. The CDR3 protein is CASSPEGLSNEQYF. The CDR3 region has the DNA TGCGCCAGCAGCCCAGAAGGACTTTCCAACGAGCAGTACTTC.

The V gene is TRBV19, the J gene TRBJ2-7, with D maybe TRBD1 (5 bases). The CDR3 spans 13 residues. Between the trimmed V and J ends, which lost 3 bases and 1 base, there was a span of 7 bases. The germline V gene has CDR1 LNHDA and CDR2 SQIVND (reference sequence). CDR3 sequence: CASSMGQSYEQYF. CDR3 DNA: TGTGCCAGTAGTATGGGGCAGTCCTACGAGCAGTACTTC.

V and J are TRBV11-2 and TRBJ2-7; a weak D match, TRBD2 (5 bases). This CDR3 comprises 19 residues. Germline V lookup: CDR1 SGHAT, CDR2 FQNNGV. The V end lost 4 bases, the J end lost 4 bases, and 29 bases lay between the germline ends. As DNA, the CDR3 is TGTGCCAGCAGCTCATTAAGAAGCGGAGACCGCAGGAGGACTTACGAGCAGTACTTC. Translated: CASSSLRSGDRRRTYEQYF.

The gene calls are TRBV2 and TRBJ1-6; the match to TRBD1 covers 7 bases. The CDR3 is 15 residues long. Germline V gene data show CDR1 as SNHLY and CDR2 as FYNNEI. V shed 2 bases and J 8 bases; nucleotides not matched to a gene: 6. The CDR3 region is CASSEQGGLDSPLHF. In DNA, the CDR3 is TGTGCCAGCAGTGAACAGGGGGGCCTAGATTCACCCCTCCACTTT.